A single sample is the source of the 2 T cell receptor beta chains below, sequenced in a study of blood T cell repertoires in COVID-19. This table comes from immunoSEQ multiplex PCR, and its TCRdb copy is limited to in-frame clones, with some not included. In the table there are approximately 220,000 clones, around 82% of which are singletons. The sequenced sample was peripheral blood. These receptors originate from a woman in her 70s with acute or convalescent COVID-19.

The chain carries TRBV2 and TRBJ1-2; no clear D. CDR1 is SNHLY and CDR2 is FYNNEI in the germline V gene. The V gene lost 3 bases and the J gene lost 8 bases, with 13 bases spanning the gap. This CDR3 region has 13 residues. DNA for the CDR3: TGTGCCAGCAGTGACCAACCGGGTTCCGGCTACACCTTC. Translation: CASSDQPGSGYTF.

The chain links TRBV30 to TRBJ2-1; 9 bases fit TRBD2. Germline CDR1 reads GTSNPN; CDR2 reads SVGIG (reference sequence). This CDR3 comprises 20 residues. Losses at the gene ends were 3 bases for V and 7 bases for J; bases not matched to a gene: 25. The DNA for the CDR3 is TGTGCCTGGAGCCTAGGGGTTTACAGGGGAGTAGCGGGGGACCGAAATGAGCAGTTCTTC. Residues: CAWSLGVYRGVAGDRNEQFF.